This passage covers 21 T cell receptor beta chains from one sample sequenced in a study of OX40 agonist ivuxolimab in advanced cancers. Libraries were prepared by immunoSEQ multiplex PCR; TCRdb keeps only in-frame clonotypes and omits some of them. The sample holds 130,000 or so clones; just over 90% are singletons and the top ten take about 1.1%. The material was CD4+ or CD8+ T cells sorted from blood, obtained in a trial of the OX40 agonist ivuxolimab. These TCRs come from an adult with an advanced solid tumor such as melanoma, head and neck, liver or kidney cancer.

The chain recombines TRBV30 with TRBJ2-3; 8 bases line up with TRBD2. This CDR3 spans 15 amino acids. Germline CDR1 is GTSNPN and CDR2 is SVGIG (reference sequence). Trimming at V came to 5 bases and at J to 1 base, leaving 8 bases not matched to a gene. For the CDR3, the DNA is TGTGCCTGGGAACCCCCGACTAGCGGCACAGATACGCAGTATTTT. Translated, it gives CAWEPPTSGTDTQYF.

This chain joins TRBV7-9 and TRBJ2-7, with TRBD2 matching 8 bases. Germline loops: CDR1 SEHNR, CDR2 FQNEAQ (reference sequence). J gave up 4 bases and V 3 bases, and 5 bases lay outside the gene matches. The CDR3 length is 14 residues. CDR3 nucleotides: TGTGCCAGCAGCTTTGCCGGACTAGCATACGAGCAGTACTTC. Encoded protein: CASSFAGLAYEQYF.

The genes are TRBV5-8 and TRBJ2-2; 12 positions match TRBD2. Per the germline V gene, CDR1 is SGHTS and CDR2 is YDEGEE. The CDR3 is 16 residues long. J gave up 5 bases and V 7 bases, and 9 bases lay outside the gene matches. CDR3 DNA: TGTGCCAGCCGCCAGGGACTAGCGGGTCTAACCGGGGAGCTGTTTTTT. Residues: CASRQGLAGLTGELFF.

This clone showed up just once. This sequence joins TRBV9 and TRBJ2-2; 8 bases are shared with TRBD1. V lost 0 bases, J lost 4 bases, and 5 bases stayed unmatched. The length of the CDR3 is 16 residues. In germline, CDR1 is SGDLS, CDR2 YYNGEE. As DNA, the CDR3 is TGTGCCAGCAGCGTAGGGGCAGGGGGCTTCACCGGGGAGCTGTTTTTT. Its protein is CASSVGAGGFTGELFF.

This clone has only one observation. The chain uses TRBV5-4 and TRBJ2-7, with D tentatively TRBD1 (6 bases). The CDR3 extends over 15 amino acids. Trimming cost V 4 bases and J 2 bases, with 16 bases left between them. Looked up from germline, CDR1 is SGHNT and CDR2 is YYREEE (reference sequence). The CDR3, as DNA: TGTGCCAGCAGCAGGGGGTCGGCGGGCCCCTACGAGCAGTACTTC. Amino acids: CASSRGSAGPYEQYF.

The chain employs TRBV11-1 and TRBJ2-5; D is perhaps TRBD2 (5 bases). V lost 4 bases, J lost 4 bases, and 10 bases lay in between. Germline V gene data show CDR1 as SGHAT and CDR2 as FQDESV (reference sequence). This CDR3 is built from 13 residues. CDR3 sequence (DNA): TGTGCCAGCAGCTCTCAGAGGGTAGAGACCCAGTACTTC. Amino acids: CASSSQRVETQYF.

The chain has TRBV6-5 and TRBJ1-1; TRBD1 might be the D (6 bases). Trimming stripped 6 bases from V and 1 base from J, with 9 bases between. Per germline, CDR1 MNHEY and CDR2 SVGAGI. This CDR3 contains 13 residues. The CDR3, as DNA: TGTGCCAGCAGGTCACAGGGGAACACTGAAGCTTTCTTT. As protein: CASRSQGNTEAFF.

This clone was observed once. The chain employs TRBV9 and TRBJ2-1, with 9 bases lining up with TRBD2. V shed 0 bases and J 6 bases; nucleotides not matched to a gene: 7. The length of the CDR3 is 16 residues. Germline CDR1 and CDR2: SGDLS and YYNGEE. This chain's CDR3 is CASSVDLGTSINEQFF. As DNA, the CDR3 is TGTGCCAGCAGCGTAGATCTCGGGACTAGCATCAATGAGCAGTTCTTC.

J is TRBJ1-5 and V is TRBV5-1; unclear D gene. CDR1 and CDR2 (germline): SGHRS, YFSETQ. The germline V and J ends were trimmed by 2 bases and 9 bases, with 12 bases remaining between them. The CDR3 contains 13 residues. As DNA, the CDR3 is TGCGCCAGCAGCTTCGAGGGCGATCGGCCCCAGCATTTT. The encoded protein is CASSFEGDRPQHF.

V and J are TRBV28 and TRBJ1-2; 9 nucleotides align to TRBD1. V was clipped by 8 bases and J by 4 bases; unmatched bases: 14. This CDR3 spans 16 amino acids. Germline CDR1 and CDR2: MDHEN and SYDVKM. In nucleotides, the CDR3 is TGTGCCAGCGGCTCAGGGGGGGACAGGGAGGTCTATGGCTACACCTTC. It encodes CASGSGGDREVYGYTF.

The rearrangement joins TRBV5-1 to TRBJ1-1; no clear D gene. V lost 0 bases to trimming and J lost 4 bases, with 25 bases between them. CDR1 and CDR2 (germline): SGHRS, YFSETQ. The CDR3 totals 19 residues. In DNA form, the CDR3 reads TGCGCCAGCAGCTTGGATATTCGGGTGGGGAAATGGGATCCCACTGAAGCTTTCTTT. Translated, it gives CASSLDIRVGKWDPTEAFF.

This chain connects TRBV7-8 to TRBJ1-1; TRBD1 matches at 8 bases. This CDR3 is 16 amino acids long. The junction had 10 bases not matched to a gene; V was cut back by 4 bases and J by 3 bases. Germline-derived CDR1 and CDR2 are SGHVS and FQNEAQ. CDR3: CASSYPSGGGHTEAFF. CDR3 nucleotide sequence: TGTGCCAGCAGCTACCCCTCAGGGGGCGGTCACACTGAAGCTTTCTTT.

V gene TRBV28 combines with J gene TRBJ1-2; D gene unclear. Deletions cut 6 bases from V and 1 base from J, with 9 bases between. CDR3 length: 13 residues. Germline CDR1 and CDR2: MDHEN and SYDVKM. This chain's CDR3 is CASRSLSNYGYTF. The CDR3 coding sequence is TGTGCCAGCAGGTCGCTTAGTAACTATGGCTACACCTTC.

The chain uses TRBV5-1 and TRBJ1-5, with D possibly TRBD1 on 5 matching bases. Trimming took off 0 bases at V and 8 bases at J, with 9 bases between the two ends. From germline, CDR1 is SGHRS and CDR2 YFSETQ. The CDR3 is 13 residues long. The CDR3 sequence: CASSLDGGKPQHF. The CDR3 coding sequence is TGCGCCAGCAGCTTGGACGGGGGGAAGCCCCAGCATTTT.

This chain connects TRBV5-5 to TRBJ2-3, with 9 bases aligning to TRBD2. Germline V CDR1 and CDR2: SGHKS, YYEKEE (reference sequence). The CDR3 runs 16 residues. The V segment lost 0 bases and the J segment 1 base; nucleotides outside the gene matches: 3. The CDR3 bases are TGTGCCAGCAGCTTGGGCGTAGCGGGGGGCACAGATACGCAGTATTTT. This sequence encodes CASSLGVAGGTDTQYF.

The CDR3 DNA follows: TGTGCCATCAGTGAGTCGGGGGGCTATGGCTACACCTTC. Protein: CAISESGGYGYTF. The chain has TRBV10-3 and TRBJ1-2; D perhaps matches TRBD1 (5 bases). V was cut by 0 bases and J by 4 bases, with 6 bases left in between. Per the germline V gene, CDR1 is ENHRY and CDR2 is SYGVKD. This CDR3 has 13 residues.

The rearrangement uses TRBV2 and TRBJ2-7; tentative D call: TRBD2 (5 bases). Germline V lookup: CDR1 SNHLY, CDR2 FYNNEI. V lost 6 bases, J lost 3 bases, and 9 bases lay in between. The CDR3 has 12 residues. Here the CDR3 DNA reads TGTGCCAGCAGCGGACTGAACTACGAGCAGTACTTC. Protein: CASSGLNYEQYF. Full variable domain (rest looked up from reference TRBV2 and TRBJ2-7): EPEVTQTPSHQVTQMGQEVILRCVPISNHLYFYWYRQILGQKVEFLVSFYNNEISEKSEIFDDQFSVERPDGSNFTLKIRSTKLEDSAMYFCASSGLNYEQYFGPGTRLTVT.

This clone was found once. The chain has TRBV19 and TRBJ1-5; D unclear. This CDR3 contains 13 residues. Germline CDR1 reads LNHDA; CDR2 reads SQIVND (reference sequence). Trimming stripped 2 bases from V and 6 bases from J, with 8 bases between. CDR3 nucleotides: TGTGCCAGTAGTATATTAGGGAGTCAGCCCCAGCATTTT. This encodes CASSILGSQPQHF.

This clone was counted between two and nine times. The chain joins TRBV5-1 to TRBJ2-7; 8 nucleotides agree with TRBD2. Germline V gene lookup returns CDR1 SGHRS and CDR2 YFSETQ. With 4 bases clipped from V and 0 bases from J, the junction kept 21 bases outside the gene matches. This CDR3 comprises 20 residues. The CDR3 loop is CASSLPRSTSGPSYSYEQYF. The CDR3 DNA reads TGCGCCAGCAGCCTCCCCCGCAGTACTAGCGGCCCATCCTACTCCTACGAGCAGTACTTC.

V usage is TRBV25-1 and J usage is TRBJ1-1; TRBD1 is a possible D gene (5 bases). In germline, CDR1 is MGHDK, CDR2 SYGVNS. The CDR3 loop spans 12 amino acids. Trimming removed 4 bases at V and 8 bases at J, with 11 bases between. Written as DNA, the CDR3 is TGTGCCAGCAGTGTAGGGACCGGGGAAGCTTTCTTT. As protein: CASSVGTGEAFF.

The V call is TRBV28, the J call TRBJ1-2; D is ambiguous. CDR3 length: 14 amino acids. Germline-derived CDR1 and CDR2 are MDHEN and SYDVKM. V lost 3 bases, J lost 8 bases, and 16 bases lay in between. CDR3 in DNA: TGTGCCAGCAGTTTCCCTCTGAGTCCCAGGGGCTACACCTTC. Translation gives CASSFPLSPRGYTF.